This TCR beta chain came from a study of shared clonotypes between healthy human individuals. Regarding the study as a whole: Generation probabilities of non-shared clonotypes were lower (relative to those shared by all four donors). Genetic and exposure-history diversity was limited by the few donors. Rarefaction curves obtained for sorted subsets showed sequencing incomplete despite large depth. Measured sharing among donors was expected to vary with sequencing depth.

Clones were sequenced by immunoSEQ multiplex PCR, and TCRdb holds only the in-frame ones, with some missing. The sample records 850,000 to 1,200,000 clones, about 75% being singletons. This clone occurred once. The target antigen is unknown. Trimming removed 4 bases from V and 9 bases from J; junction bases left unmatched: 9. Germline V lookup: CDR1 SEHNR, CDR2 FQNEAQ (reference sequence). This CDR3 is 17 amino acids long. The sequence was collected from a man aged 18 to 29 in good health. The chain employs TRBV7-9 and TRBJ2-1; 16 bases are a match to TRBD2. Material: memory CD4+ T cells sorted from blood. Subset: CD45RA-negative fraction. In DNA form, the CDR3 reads TGTGCCAGCAGCTCGGGGACTAGCGGGAGGGAATGGGGTGAGCAGTTCTTC. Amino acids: CASSSGTSGREWGEQFF. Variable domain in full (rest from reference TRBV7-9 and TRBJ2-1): DTGVSQNPRHKITKRGQNVTFRCDPISEHNRLYWYRQTLGQGPEFLTYFQNEAQLEKSRLLSDRFSAERPKGSFSTLEIQRTEQGDSAMYLCASSSGTSGREWGEQFFGPGTRLTVL.